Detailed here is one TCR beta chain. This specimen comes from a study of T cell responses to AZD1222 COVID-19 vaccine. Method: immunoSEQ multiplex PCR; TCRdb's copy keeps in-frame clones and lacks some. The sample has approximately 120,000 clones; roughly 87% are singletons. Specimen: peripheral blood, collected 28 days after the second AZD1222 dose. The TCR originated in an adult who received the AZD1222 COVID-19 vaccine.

CDR3 bases: TGTGCCAGTAGTACCGGACAGGGACCGGGGACTGAAGCTTTCTTT. This encodes CASSTGQGPGTEAFF. The J gene is TRBJ1-1, the V gene TRBV19, with 8 bases that match TRBD1. This CDR3 is 15 amino acids long. Germline values: CDR1 LNHDA, CDR2 SQIVND (reference sequence). Trimming removed 4 bases from V and 5 bases from J; junction bases left unmatched: 9.